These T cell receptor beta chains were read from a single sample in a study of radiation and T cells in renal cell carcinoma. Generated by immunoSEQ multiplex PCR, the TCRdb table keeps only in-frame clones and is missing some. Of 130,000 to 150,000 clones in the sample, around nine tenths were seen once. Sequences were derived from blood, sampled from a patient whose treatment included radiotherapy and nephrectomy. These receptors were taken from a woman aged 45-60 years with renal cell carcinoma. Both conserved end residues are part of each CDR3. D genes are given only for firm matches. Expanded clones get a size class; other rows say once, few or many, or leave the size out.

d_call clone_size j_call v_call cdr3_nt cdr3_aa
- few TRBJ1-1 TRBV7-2 TGTGCCAGCAGCTTAGTGGATTACACTGAAGCTTTCTTT CASSLVDYTEAFF
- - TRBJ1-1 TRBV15 TGTGCCACCAGCAGAAAAACAGGGTCCGTCGCTGAAGCTTTCTTT CATSRKTGSVAEAFF
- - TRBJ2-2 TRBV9 TGTGCCAGCAGCGTTTTTGCGGACAACACCGGGGAGCTGTTTTTT CASSVFADNTGELFF
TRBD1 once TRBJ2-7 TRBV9 TGTGCCAGCAGCGTAGGTTTCAGGACAGGCCCCTACGAGCAGTACTTC CASSVGFRTGPYEQYF
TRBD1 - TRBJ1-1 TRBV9 TGTGCCAGCAGCCCACGGACAGGGAACACTGAAGCTTTCTTT CASSPRTGNTEAFF
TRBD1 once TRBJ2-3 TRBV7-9 TGTGCCAGCAAGAAGGGACAGGGGTCTGCAGATACGCAGTATTTT CASKKGQGSADTQYF
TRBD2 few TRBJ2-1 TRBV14 TGTGCCAGCAGCCCTCTAGCGGGGGAGTACAATGAGCAGTTCTTC CASSPLAGEYNEQFF
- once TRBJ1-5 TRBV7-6 TGTGCCAGCAGCTCACCTGAGACGACAGATCCCCAGCATTTT CASSSPETTDPQHF
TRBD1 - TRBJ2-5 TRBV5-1 TGCGCCAGCAGCTTGCGGCAGGGGGAAAAGACCCAGTACTTC CASSLRQGEKTQYF
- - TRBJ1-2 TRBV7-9 TGTGCCAGCAGCTTAAGCGGCTACACCTTC CASSLSGYTF
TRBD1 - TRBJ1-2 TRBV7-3 TGTGCCAGCAGCTTGACAGGGGGCGATGGCTACACCTTC CASSLTGGDGYTF
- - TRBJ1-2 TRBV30 TGTGCCTGGAATGGAAATGGCTACACCTTC CAWNGNGYTF
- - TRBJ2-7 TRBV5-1 TGCGCCAGCAGCGGTGGACAGTCAGGTGAGCAGTACTTC CASSGGQSGEQYF
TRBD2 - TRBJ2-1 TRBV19 TGTGCCAGCCAAGGCGGGAGGGAGCAGTTCTTC CASQGGREQFF
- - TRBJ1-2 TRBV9 TGTGCCAGCAGCCGGGAGGACGGCTACACCTTC CASSREDGYTF
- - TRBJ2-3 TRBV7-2 TGTGCCAGCAGCTTAGACGGCAGGGGAACAGATACGCAGTATTTT CASSLDGRGTDTQYF
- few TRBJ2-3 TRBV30 TGTGCCTGGCGCAGGGGTGACACAGATACGCAGTATTTT CAWRRGDTDTQYF
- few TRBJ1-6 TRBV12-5 TGTGCTAGTGGTTTTTGGGGAAACGATTCTCCCCTCCACTTT CASGFWGNDSPLHF
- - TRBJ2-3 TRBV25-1 TGTGCCAGCAGTGATATTGGGGGAACGCAGTATTTT CASSDIGGTQYF
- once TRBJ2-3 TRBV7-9 TGTGCCAGCAGCTTATCAGACAGTACAGATACGCAGTATTTT CASSLSDSTDTQYF
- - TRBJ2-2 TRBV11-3 TGTGCCAGCAGCTTAGGCACAGGGAACACCGGGGAGCTGTTTTTT CASSLGTGNTGELFF
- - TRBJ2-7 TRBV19 TGTGCCAGTAGTATGGCGGCGTCGGAAAGCTCCTACGAGCAGTACTTC CASSMAASESSYEQYF
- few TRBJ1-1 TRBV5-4 TGTGCCAGCAGCGCCCGGGGGGGCGTAATCACTGAAGCTTTCTTT CASSARGGVITEAFF
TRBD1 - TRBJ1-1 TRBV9 TGTGCCAGCAGCGTAGGTTTCGGGCAGGGGGCGATTACTGAAGCTTTCTTT CASSVGFGQGAITEAFF
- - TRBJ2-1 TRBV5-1 TGCGCCAGCAGCTTTTCATCAGAGAGCTCCTACAATGAGCAGTTCTTC CASSFSSESSYNEQFF
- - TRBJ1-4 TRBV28 TGTGCCAGCAGTTTAGCTGCAGGGCTGAATGAAAAACTGTTTTTT CASSLAAGLNEKLFF
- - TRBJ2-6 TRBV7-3 TGTGCCAGCAGCTTAGAGCCGGGAGGGGCCAACGTCCTGACTTTC CASSLEPGGANVLTF
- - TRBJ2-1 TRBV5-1 TGCGCCAGCACAATGGGGGGCTCCTACAATGAGCAGTTCTTC CASTMGGSYNEQFF
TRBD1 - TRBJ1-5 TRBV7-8 TGTGCCAGCAGCTTGATTCCGGACAGGGACAATCAGCCCCAGCATTTT CASSLIPDRDNQPQHF
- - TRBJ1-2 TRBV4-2 TGTGCCAGCAGCCAAGATCAAAACGAAAACTATGGCTACACCTTC CASSQDQNENYGYTF
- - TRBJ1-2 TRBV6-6 TGTGCCAGCAGAGTCGACGGACAATATGGCTACACCTTC CASRVDGQYGYTF
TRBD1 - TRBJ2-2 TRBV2 TGTGCCAGCAGCCGGGACAGCCCTCGGGAGCTGTTTTTT CASSRDSPRELFF
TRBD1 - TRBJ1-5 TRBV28 TGTGCCAGCAGTCCACGGGACAGTTACAATCAGCCCCAGCATTTT CASSPRDSYNQPQHF
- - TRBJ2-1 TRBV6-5 TGTGCCAGCAGCGCCGGGCTCCTTACTACGGATGAGCAGTTCTTC CASSAGLLTTDEQFF
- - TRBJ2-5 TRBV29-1 TGCAGCGTTCGGGATCCTTATGAAGAGACCCAGTACTTC CSVRDPYEETQYF
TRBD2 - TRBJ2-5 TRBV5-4 TGTGCCAGCAGTTTAAAGCTACTAGCGGGGCAAGAGACCCAGTACTTC CASSLKLLAGQETQYF
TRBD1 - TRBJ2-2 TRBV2 TGTGCCAGCAGTCGACAGGGGGCCGGGGAGCTGTTTTTT CASSRQGAGELFF
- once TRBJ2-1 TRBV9 TGTGCCAGCAGCGTAGCTGACACCTACAATGAGCAGTTCTTC CASSVADTYNEQFF